This TCR delta chain came from a study of gamma-delta T cells after stem cell transplantation. About this clone: This sequence is one base from a far larger clone and is likely a read error. The same CDR3 can be traced to other DNA sequences in this sample.

Per the germline V gene, CDR1 is GEAIGNYY and CDR2 is EKD. The CDR3 loop spans 15 amino acids. Trimming took off 6 bases at V and 5 bases at J, with 21 bases between the two ends. TCRdb re-processed the RT-PCR reads via CATT. The table shows thousands of delta-chain clones, with less than 4.5% occurring only once. This chain links TRDV2 with TRDJ1, with D maybe TRDD3 (5 bases). This receptor was taken from a human donor. It is not recorded whose cells these are; they may come from a transplant donor. Sequenced material: gamma-delta T cells. CDR3 loop: CACLNLLENRDKLIF. CDR3 nucleotide sequence: TGTGCCTGTCTAAATTTACTGGAGAACCGTGATAAACTCATCTTT.